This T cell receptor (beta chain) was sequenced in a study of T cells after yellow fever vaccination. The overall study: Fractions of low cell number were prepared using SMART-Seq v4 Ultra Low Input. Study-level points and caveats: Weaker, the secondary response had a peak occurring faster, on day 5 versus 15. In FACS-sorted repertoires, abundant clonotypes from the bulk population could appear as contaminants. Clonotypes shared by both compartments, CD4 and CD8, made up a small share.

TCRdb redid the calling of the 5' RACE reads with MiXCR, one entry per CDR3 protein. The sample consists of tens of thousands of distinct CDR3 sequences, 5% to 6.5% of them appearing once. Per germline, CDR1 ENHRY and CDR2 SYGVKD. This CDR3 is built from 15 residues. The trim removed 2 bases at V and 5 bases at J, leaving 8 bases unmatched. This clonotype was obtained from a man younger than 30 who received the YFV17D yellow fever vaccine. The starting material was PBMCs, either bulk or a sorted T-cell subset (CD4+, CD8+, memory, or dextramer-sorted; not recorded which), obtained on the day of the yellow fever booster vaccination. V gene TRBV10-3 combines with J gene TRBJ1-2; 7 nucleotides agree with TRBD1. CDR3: CAISEPGTDTYGYTF. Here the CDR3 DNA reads TGTGCCATCAGTGAGCCGGGGACAGACACTTATGGCTACACCTTC.